A single sample is the source of the 3 T cell receptor beta chains below, sequenced in a study of T cells in Graves' hyperthyroidism and ophthalmopathy. TCR beta CDR3 region amplification was performed from RNA transcripts. Primed by the HTBI set, a first-round RT-PCR was run on the TCR CDR3. TCRdb independently ran MiXCR on the multiplex PCR reads; one entry per CDR3 protein. The sample yields about 290,000 distinct CDR3 sequences, roughly an eighth seen once. Sequenced material: blood. The receptors originated from a middle-aged woman with Graves' hyperthyroidism.

This clonotype has ten or more counts. The chain carries TRBV6-1 and TRBJ2-7; the D gene could be TRBD1 or TRBD2 (5 bases each). The CDR3 is 17 amino acids. V lost 5 bases, J lost 1 base, and 21 bases lay in between. The V gene's germline CDR1 is MNHNS and CDR2 SASEGT. The CDR3 DNA reads as TGTGCCAGCAGTCCGGAGTTTTTGGGACCACATTCCTACGAGCAGTACTTC. It encodes CASSPEFLGPHSYEQYF.

A few counts support this clonotype. A clone one base away is much larger, so this may be a read error. The chain joins TRBV27 to TRBJ1-1; D is unresolved. CDR1 is MNHEY and CDR2 is SMNVEV in the germline V gene (reference sequence). The CDR3 sequence is 14 residues long. Trimming removed 7 bases from V and 5 bases from J, with 17 bases in between. The DNA of the CDR3 is TGTGCCAGCACCTTCCGAGCGGATCGGACTGAAGCTTTCTTT. Its translation is CASTFRADRTEAFF.

This clonotype was picked up many times. The V call is TRBV2, the J call TRBJ2-1, with TRBD1 identical over 8 bases. After removal of 5 bases from V and 10 bases from J, the junction contained 16 bases not matched to a gene. Germline values: CDR1 SNHLY, CDR2 FYNNEI. The CDR3 totals 16 residues. The CDR3 region has the DNA TGTGCCAGCAGTATTACAGGGGGTGGAGTAGCTGGCGAGCAGTTCTTC. It encodes CASSITGGGVAGEQFF.